A selection of T cell receptor beta chains follows, all from one sample in a study of response to subunit inactivated influenza vaccine. TCRdb independently ran MiXCR on the RT-PCR reads; one entry per CDR3 protein. Counted here are approximately 530,000 distinct CDR3 sequences, under 15% occurring once; the ten biggest clones make up about an eighth. The sequencing used PBMCs from blood, collected 45 days after vaccination. The receptors stem from a man aged 50 to 59 who received an inactivated influenza vaccine. The CDR3 runs from the conserved cysteine through the conserved F or W. The order of the fields is J gene, D gene, V gene, clone size, CDR3 DNA, CDR3 protein. D genes are given only for firm matches. Where a row states a size, it is once, few, many or the class of an expanded clone; other rows omit it.

TRBJ2-7 TRBD1 TRBV27 few TGTGCCAGCAGGACAGGGCTCGGCGAGCAGTACTTC CASRTGLGEQYF
TRBJ2-2 NA TRBV4-1 NA TGCGCCAGCAGGGATTCGGGCAGGCTGAACACCGGGGAGCTGTTTTTT CASRDSGRLNTGELFF
TRBJ2-1 NA TRBV18 few TGTGCCAGCTCCCTCTTCTCCTACAATGAGCAGTTCTTC CASSLFSYNEQFF
TRBJ2-5 NA TRBV12-3/TRBV12-4 NA TGTGCCAGCAGTTTAACGCTTACGCCCGGGGAGACCCAGTACTTC CASSLTLTPGETQYF
TRBJ2-2 TRBD1 TRBV4-3 many TGCGCCAGCAGCCATGACAGGGAAACTGCGAACACCGGGGAGCTGTTTTTT CASSHDRETANTGELFF
TRBJ2-1 NA TRBV12-3/TRBV12-4 many TGTGCCAGCAGTTATTCGACCCTATTCTCCTACAATGAGCAGTTCTTC CASSYSTLFSYNEQFF
TRBJ2-3 TRBD2 TRBV7-2 few TGTGCCAGCAGCCGACTAGCGGGGTCCTCAGATACGCAGTATTTT CASSRLAGSSDTQYF
TRBJ2-5 TRBD2 TRBV20-1 NA TGCAGTGCTAGACCAAATACCGGGGGGTACCAAGAGACCCAGTACTTC CSARPNTGGYQETQYF
TRBJ2-3 TRBD2 TRBV7-8 NA TGTGCCAGCAGCTACTCTAGCGGGAGGAGAGCAGATACGCAGTATTTT CASSYSSGRRADTQYF
TRBJ2-7 NA TRBV6-2/TRBV6-3 many TGTGCCAGCACCAGCTCCTACGAGCAGTACTTC CASTSSYEQYF
TRBJ2-3 TRBD1 TRBV25-1 NA TGTGCCAGCAGTGAATTCAGGGGGCAAACAGATACGCAGTATTTT CASSEFRGQTDTQYF
TRBJ2-5 TRBD1 TRBV25-1 few TGTGCCAGCAGCGGACAAGAAGGGAACAGGGGGCTTCAAGAGACCCAGTACTTC CASSGQEGNRGLQETQYF
TRBJ2-1 TRBD2 TRBV29-1 few TGCAGCGTTGAAAGTGTAGGACTAGCGGGAGGGCTTACGCAGTTCTTC CSVESVGLAGGLTQFF
TRBJ1-3 NA TRBV12-3/TRBV12-4 few TGTGCCAGCAGTTTAACCTCGAGGGACACCATATATTTT CASSLTSRDTIYF
TRBJ2-1 TRBD1 TRBV10-3 many TGTGCCACCCAAAACCCGGGACAGACCCACAATGAGCAGTTCTTC CATQNPGQTHNEQFF
TRBJ2-1 NA TRBV5-5 few TGTGCCAGCAGCTTGGTAGCAGGGATGAATGAGCAGTTCTTC CASSLVAGMNEQFF
TRBJ2-2 TRBD1 TRBV6-1 NA TGTGCCAGCAGTGGGACAGGGACCGGGGAGCTGTTTTTT CASSGTGTGELFF
TRBJ2-1 NA TRBV20-1 NA TGCAGTGCTCATACCCCGAGGGGCAGGGACTACAATGAGCAGTTCTTC CSAHTPRGRDYNEQFF
TRBJ1-1 TRBD1 TRBV2 NA TGTGCCAGCAGCTGGACAGGAGAAGCTTTCTTT CASSWTGEAFF
TRBJ2-3 NA TRBV20-1 NA TGCAGTGCTAGAGCCCTAGTGAGTGCCCAAGATACGCAGTATTTT CSARALVSAQDTQYF
TRBJ2-1 NA TRBV6-2/TRBV6-3 NA TGTGCCAGCAGGCAGCGGTCCGGCTACAATGAGCAGTTCTTC CASRQRSGYNEQFF
TRBJ1-1 NA TRBV4-2 many TGTGCCAGCAGCCAAGGTTCGGTCCCGTACGCCTACACTGAAGCTTTCTTT CASSQGSVPYAYTEAFF
TRBJ1-1 NA TRBV6-2/TRBV6-3 NA TGTGCCAGCAGTTACGCCCGTGGGGTCTGGGGCACTGAAGCTTTCTTT CASSYARGVWGTEAFF
TRBJ2-7 NA TRBV28 once TGTGCCAGCAGTTTTGCTGGGTCAGGGTTGAACGAGCAGTACTTC CASSFAGSGLNEQYF
TRBJ2-7 NA TRBV7-2 NA TGTGCCAGCAGCTTAGTAGGTACGGGCAGCGTTCCCTACGAGCAGTACTTC CASSLVGTGSVPYEQYF
TRBJ1-2 NA TRBV4-2 NA TGTGCCAGCAGCCAAGGCCCCGGGGTTAACTATGGCTACACCTTC CASSQGPGVNYGYTF
TRBJ2-2 TRBD2 TRBV4-2 few TGTGCCAGCAGCCAAAGGCGTGTGGCTAGCGGGACGTATAGTGCCGGGGAGCTGTTTTTT CASSQRRVASGTYSAGELFF
TRBJ1-1 NA TRBV6-6 NA TGTGCCAGCAGGGGAAGTGGGACTGAAGCTTTCTTT CASRGSGTEAFF
TRBJ2-3 TRBD2 TRBV6-5 few TGTGCCAGCAGTTACGATGAGCGGGGGGGCCTAGATACGCAGTATTTT CASSYDERGGLDTQYF
TRBJ2-7 NA TRBV5-1 NA TGCGCCAGCAGCCTAGACAGTCGGTCCTCCTACGAGCAGTACTTC CASSLDSRSSYEQYF
TRBJ2-3 TRBD2 TRBV6-5 few TGTGCCAGCAGTTACTCAAGCTCTAGCGGGGTTACTAGCACAGATACGCAGTATTTT CASSYSSSSGVTSTDTQYF
TRBJ2-1 NA TRBV7-9 many TGTGCCAGCAGCTTAGTAGGGGAAAATGAGCAGTTCTTC CASSLVGENEQFF
TRBJ2-7 NA TRBV28 NA TGTGCCAGCAGCCGCTACAGGGAGGCGCACTACGAGCAGTACTTC CASSRYREAHYEQYF
TRBJ1-5 NA TRBV20-1 few TGCAGTGCTAGTCTTGCCAGGAATGGTGGAAGAAATAGGGATCAGCCCCAGCATTTT CSASLARNGGRNRDQPQHF
TRBJ2-3 NA TRBV28 few NA CASSLGMGSADTQYF
TRBJ1-5 TRBD1 TRBV20-1 few TGCAGTGCTAGGGGACAGGGGGCGGTAAATCAGCCCCAGCATTTT CSARGQGAVNQPQHF
TRBJ2-5 NA TRBV28 NA TGTGCCAGCAGCCCCCCCGGGGGAGATTTTAAAGAGACCCAGTACTTC CASSPPGGDFKETQYF
TRBJ2-2 TRBD2 TRBV4-3 few TGCGCCAGCAGCCAAGGAGGGACTAGCGGGAGACACACCGGGGAGCTGTTTTTT CASSQGGTSGRHTGELFF
TRBJ1-2 TRBD1 TRBV6-1 many TGTGCCAGCAGGGCGGGACAGGGTTTTAACTATGGCTACACCTTC CASRAGQGFNYGYTF
TRBJ2-2 TRBD1 TRBV2 many TGTGCCAGCAGGAGGGCCTACAGGGGTTTTGACACCGGGGAGCTGTTTTTT CASRRAYRGFDTGELFF
TRBJ2-3 TRBD2 TRBV9 few TGTGCCAGCAGCGTAGGTGGGACTAGGGCCCCGGATACGCAGTATTTT CASSVGGTRAPDTQYF